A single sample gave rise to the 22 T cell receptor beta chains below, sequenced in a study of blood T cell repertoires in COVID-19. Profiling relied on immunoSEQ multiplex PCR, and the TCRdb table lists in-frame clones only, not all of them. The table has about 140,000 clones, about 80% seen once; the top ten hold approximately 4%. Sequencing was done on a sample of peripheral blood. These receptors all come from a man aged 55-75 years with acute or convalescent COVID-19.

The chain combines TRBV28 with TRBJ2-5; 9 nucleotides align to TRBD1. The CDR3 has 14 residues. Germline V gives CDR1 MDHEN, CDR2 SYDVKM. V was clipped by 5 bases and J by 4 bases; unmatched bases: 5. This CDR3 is CASSLPGQGETQYF. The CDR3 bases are TGTGCCAGCAGTCTTCCGGGACAGGGAGAGACCCAGTACTTC. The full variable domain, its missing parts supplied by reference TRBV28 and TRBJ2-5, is DVKVTQSSRYLVKRTGEKVFLECVQDMDHENMFWYRQDPGLGLRLIYFSYDVKMKEKGDIPEGYSVSREKKERFSLILESASTNQTSMYLCASSLPGQGETQYFGPGTRLLVL.

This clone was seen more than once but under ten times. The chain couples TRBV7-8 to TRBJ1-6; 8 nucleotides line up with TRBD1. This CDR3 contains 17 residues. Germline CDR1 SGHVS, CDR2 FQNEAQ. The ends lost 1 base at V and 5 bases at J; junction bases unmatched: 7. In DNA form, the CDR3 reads TGTGCCAGCAGCTTAGATGTGACAGGGGCTAATAATTCACCCCTCCACTTT. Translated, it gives CASSLDVTGANNSPLHF.

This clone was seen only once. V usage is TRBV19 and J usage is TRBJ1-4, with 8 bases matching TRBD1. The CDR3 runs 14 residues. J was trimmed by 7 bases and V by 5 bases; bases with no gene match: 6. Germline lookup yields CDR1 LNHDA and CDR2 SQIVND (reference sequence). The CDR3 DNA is TGTGCCAGTAGTTGGCAGGGGGCAGGTGAAAAACTGTTTTTT. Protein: CASSWQGAGEKLFF.

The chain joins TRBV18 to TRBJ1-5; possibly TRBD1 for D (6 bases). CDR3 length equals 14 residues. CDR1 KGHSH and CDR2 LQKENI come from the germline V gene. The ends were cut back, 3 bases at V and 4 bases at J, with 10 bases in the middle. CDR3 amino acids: CASSPAGANQPQHF. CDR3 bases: TGTGCCAGCTCACCGGCAGGGGCAAATCAGCCCCAGCATTTT. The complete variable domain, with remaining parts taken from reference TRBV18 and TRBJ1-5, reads NAGVMQNPRHLVRRRGQEARLRCSPMKGHSHVYWYRQLPEEGLKFMVYLQKENIIDESGMPKERFSAEFPKEGPSILRIQQVVRGDSAAYFCASSPAGANQPQHFGDGTRLSIL.

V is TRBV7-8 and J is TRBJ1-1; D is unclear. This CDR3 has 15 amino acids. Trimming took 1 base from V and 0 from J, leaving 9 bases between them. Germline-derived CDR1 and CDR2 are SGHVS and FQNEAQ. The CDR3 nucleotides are TGTGCCAGCAGCTTAGGGCAAGCGATGAACACTGAAGCTTTCTTT. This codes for CASSLGQAMNTEAFF.

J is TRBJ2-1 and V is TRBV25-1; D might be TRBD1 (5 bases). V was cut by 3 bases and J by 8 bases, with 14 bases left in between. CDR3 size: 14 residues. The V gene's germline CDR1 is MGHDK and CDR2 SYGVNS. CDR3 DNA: TGTGCCAGCAGTGATTGGCACCAGGGTTATGAGCAGTTCTTC. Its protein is CASSDWHQGYEQFF.

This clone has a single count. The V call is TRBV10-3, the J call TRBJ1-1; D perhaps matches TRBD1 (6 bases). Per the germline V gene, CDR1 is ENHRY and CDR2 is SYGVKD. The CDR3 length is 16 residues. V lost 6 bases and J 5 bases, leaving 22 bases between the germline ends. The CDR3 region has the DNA TGTGCCATCAGACGAACTACGACAGGACATAATACTGAAGCTTTCTTT. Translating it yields CAIRRTTTGHNTEAFF.

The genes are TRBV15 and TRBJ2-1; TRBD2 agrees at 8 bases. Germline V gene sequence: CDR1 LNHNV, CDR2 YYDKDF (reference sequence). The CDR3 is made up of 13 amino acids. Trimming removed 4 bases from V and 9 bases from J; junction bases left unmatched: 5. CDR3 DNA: TGTGCCACCAGCACCCGTCTAGCGGGTGAGCAGTTCTTC. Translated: CATSTRLAGEQFF.

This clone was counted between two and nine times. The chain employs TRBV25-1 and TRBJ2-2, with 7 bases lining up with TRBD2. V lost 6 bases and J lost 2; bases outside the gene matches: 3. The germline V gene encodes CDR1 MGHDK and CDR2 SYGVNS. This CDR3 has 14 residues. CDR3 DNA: TGTGCCAGCAGAGGGGAGGGCAACACCGGGGAGCTGTTTTTT. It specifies CASRGEGNTGELFF.

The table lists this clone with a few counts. DNA of the CDR3: TGCGCCAGCAGCCCTCTGGGACTAGCGGAGGGTGAGCAGTTCTTC. Encoded protein: CASSPLGLAEGEQFF. The chain is built from TRBV4-3 and TRBJ2-1; TRBD2 matches at 11 bases. The V and J ends lost 4 bases and 9 bases, in that order; junction bases with no gene match: 8. CDR3 size: 15 residues. Germline V gene data show CDR1 as LGHNA and CDR2 as YSLEER.

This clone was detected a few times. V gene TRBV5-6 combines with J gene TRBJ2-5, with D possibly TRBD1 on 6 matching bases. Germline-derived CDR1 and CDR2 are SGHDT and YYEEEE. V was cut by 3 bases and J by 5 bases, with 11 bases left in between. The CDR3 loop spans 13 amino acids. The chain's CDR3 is CASSSTGLETQYF. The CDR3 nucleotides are TGTGCCAGCAGCTCCACAGGGCTGGAGACCCAGTACTTC.

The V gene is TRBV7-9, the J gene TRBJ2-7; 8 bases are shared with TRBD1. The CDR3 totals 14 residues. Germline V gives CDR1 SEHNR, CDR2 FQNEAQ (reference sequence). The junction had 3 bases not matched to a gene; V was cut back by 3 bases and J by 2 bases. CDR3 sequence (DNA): TGTGCCAGCAGCTTGCAGGGGGCGACCTACGAGCAGTACTTC. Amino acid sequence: CASSLQGATYEQYF.

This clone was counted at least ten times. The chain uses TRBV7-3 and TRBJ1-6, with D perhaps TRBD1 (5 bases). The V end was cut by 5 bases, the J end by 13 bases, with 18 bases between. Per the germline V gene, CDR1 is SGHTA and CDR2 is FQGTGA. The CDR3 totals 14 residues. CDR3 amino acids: CASSLGGGPSPLHF. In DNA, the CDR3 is TGTGCCAGCAGCCTGGGGGGGGGACCTTCGCCCCTCCACTTT.

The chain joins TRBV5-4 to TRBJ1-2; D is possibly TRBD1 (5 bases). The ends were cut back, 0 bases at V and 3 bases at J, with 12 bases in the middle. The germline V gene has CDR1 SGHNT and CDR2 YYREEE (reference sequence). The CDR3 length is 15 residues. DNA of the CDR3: TGTGCCAGCAGCTTGGGGCAGGGAAAGCACTATGGCTACACCTTC. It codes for CASSLGQGKHYGYTF.

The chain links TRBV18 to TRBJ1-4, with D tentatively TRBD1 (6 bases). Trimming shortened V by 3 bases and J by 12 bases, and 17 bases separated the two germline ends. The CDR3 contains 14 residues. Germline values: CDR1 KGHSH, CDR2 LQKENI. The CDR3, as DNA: TGTGCCAGCTCACCGGACAGTCAACGTGGGGAACTGTTTTTT. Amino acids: CASSPDSQRGELFF.

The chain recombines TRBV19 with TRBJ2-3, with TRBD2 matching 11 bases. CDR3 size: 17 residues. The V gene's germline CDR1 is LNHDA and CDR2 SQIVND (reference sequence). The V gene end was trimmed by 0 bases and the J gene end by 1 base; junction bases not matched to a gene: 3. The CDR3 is CASSIDTSGRGTDTQYF. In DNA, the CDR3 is TGTGCCAGTAGTATAGACACTAGCGGGAGAGGCACAGATACGCAGTATTTT.

CDR3 region: CASSLGRGRNTEAFF. In DNA, the CDR3 is TGTGCCAGCAGCTTGGGGCGGGGCAGGAACACTGAAGCTTTCTTT. The chain employs TRBV5-6 and TRBJ1-1; TRBD1 is a possible D gene (5 bases). Between the trimmed V and J ends, which lost 0 bases and 1 base, there was a span of 10 bases. This CDR3 spans 15 amino acids. Germline-derived CDR1 and CDR2 are SGHDT and YYEEEE.

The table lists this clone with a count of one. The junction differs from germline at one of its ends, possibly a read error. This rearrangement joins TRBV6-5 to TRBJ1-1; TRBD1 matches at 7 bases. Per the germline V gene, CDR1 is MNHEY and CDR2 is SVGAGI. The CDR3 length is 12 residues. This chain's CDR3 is CASSSLLGQASF. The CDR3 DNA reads TGTGCCAGCAGTTCCCTCCTCGGACAGGCAAGCTTT.

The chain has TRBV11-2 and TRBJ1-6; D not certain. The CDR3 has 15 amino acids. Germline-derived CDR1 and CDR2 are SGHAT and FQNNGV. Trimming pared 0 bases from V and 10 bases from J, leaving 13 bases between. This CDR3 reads CASSLENSFESPLHF. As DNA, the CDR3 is TGTGCCAGCAGCTTAGAGAACAGTTTCGAATCACCCCTCCACTTT.

CDR3 residues: CASSSGTSGYTF. CDR3 in DNA: TGTGCCAGCAGCTCCGGGACATCTGGCTACACCTTC. This chain connects TRBV5-6 to TRBJ1-2; TRBD1 might be the D (6 bases). CDR3 length: 12 amino acids. V was pared by 3 bases and J by 7 bases, with 10 bases between. Germline V lookup: CDR1 SGHDT, CDR2 YYEEEE.

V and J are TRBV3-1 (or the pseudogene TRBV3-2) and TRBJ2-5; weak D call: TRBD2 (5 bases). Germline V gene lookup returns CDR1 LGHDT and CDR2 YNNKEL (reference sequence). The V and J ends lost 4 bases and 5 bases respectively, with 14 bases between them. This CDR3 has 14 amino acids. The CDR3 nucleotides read TGTGCCAGCAGCCTTCTTTCGGGGTTCGAGACCCAGTACTTC. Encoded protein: CASSLLSGFETQYF.

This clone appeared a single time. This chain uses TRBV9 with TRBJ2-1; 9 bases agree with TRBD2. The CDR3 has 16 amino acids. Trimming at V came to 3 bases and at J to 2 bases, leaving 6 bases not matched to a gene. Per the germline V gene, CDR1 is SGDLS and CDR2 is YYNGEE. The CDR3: CASSAAGTSTYNEQFF. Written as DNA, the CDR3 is TGTGCCAGCAGCGCCGCCGGGACTAGCACCTACAATGAGCAGTTCTTC.